Listed below are T cell receptor beta chains from one sample, sequenced in a study of EBV T-cell therapy then PD-1 blockade in nasopharyngeal carcinoma. Repertoires were generated with immunoSEQ multiplex PCR, while TCRdb's copy carries only in-frame clones and drops some. The sample lists 15,000 to 20,000 clones; 65% to 85% were seen once. Antigens of these TCRs are unknown. The sample consisted of CD8+ T cells from blood, taken at day 0 from a patient whose treatment included autologous EBV-specific T cells and nivolumab. Receptor source: a man between 35 and 55 years old with nasopharyngeal carcinoma. Both conserved end residues are part of each CDR3.

v_call: TRBV6-4
cdr3_aa: CASSEGGDGANVLTF

v_call: TRBV4-1
cdr3_aa: CASSQGLLGTDTQYF

v_call: TRBV11-3
cdr3_aa: CASSPLVRAGETQYF

v_call: TRBV10-2
cdr3_aa: CASSGDRFSQPQHF

v_call: TRBV3-1/TRBV3-2
cdr3_aa: CASSQHRGQNYGYTF

v_call: TRBV3-1/TRBV3-2
cdr3_aa: CASSPTGYEQFF

v_call: TRBV18
cdr3_aa: CASSPWQTFPRSGANVLTF

v_call: TRBV4-2
cdr3_aa: CASSQEAARAYEQYF

v_call: TRBV2
cdr3_aa: CASSAPISGGAETQYF

v_call: TRBV6-1
cdr3_aa: CASSEPGTGGRGYTF

v_call: TRBV6-5
cdr3_aa: CATRHGSYEQYF

v_call: TRBV3-1/TRBV3-2
cdr3_aa: CASSLGRVEQFF

v_call: TRBV5-8
cdr3_aa: CASSPQYPAGYTF

v_call: TRBV13
cdr3_aa: CASSIPTTGNTEAFF

v_call: TRBV5-1
cdr3_aa: CASSLGGTSTDTQYF

v_call: TRBV29-1
cdr3_aa: CSAWTVNTGELFF

v_call: TRBV19
cdr3_aa: CASSIEQGHTGELFF

v_call: TRBV4-3
cdr3_aa: CASSQGTSGGHNEQFF

v_call: TRBV5-4
cdr3_aa: CASSNSRDRVYVKNIQYF

v_call: TRBV7-2
cdr3_aa: CASSPSPSQGAYSYEQYF

v_call: TRBV7-6
cdr3_aa: CASSPLSGPYEQYF

v_call: TRBV7-9
cdr3_aa: CASSPPRGPGNEQFF

v_call: TRBV4-3
cdr3_aa: CASSQMSGGATDTQYF

v_call: TRBV19
cdr3_aa: CASSISRGNEQYF

v_call: TRBV27
cdr3_aa: CASSLPTGHFSPLHF

v_call: TRBV19
cdr3_aa: CASNPDLDSGNQPQHF

v_call: TRBV6-4
cdr3_aa: CASSATSGDTDTQYF